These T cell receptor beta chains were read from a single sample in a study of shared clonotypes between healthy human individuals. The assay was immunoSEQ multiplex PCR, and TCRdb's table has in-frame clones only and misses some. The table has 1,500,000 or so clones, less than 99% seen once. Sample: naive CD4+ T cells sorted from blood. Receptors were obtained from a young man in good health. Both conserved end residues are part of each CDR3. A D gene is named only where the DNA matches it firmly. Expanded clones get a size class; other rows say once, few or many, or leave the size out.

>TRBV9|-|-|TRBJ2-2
TGTGCCAGCAGCGCGCGGGCGGCCACCGGGGAGCTGTTTTTT
CASSARAATGELFF
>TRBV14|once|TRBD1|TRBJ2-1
TGTGCCAGCAGCCCCCGGGGACAGGGTAACTATGAGCAGTTCTTC
CASSPRGQGNYEQFF
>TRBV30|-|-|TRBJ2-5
TGTGCCTGGAGTGTACTTGGGGAGACCCAGTACTTC
CAWSVLGETQYF
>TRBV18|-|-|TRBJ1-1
TGTGCCAGCTCAGATCCCGGGACATCTATTGGCACTGAAGCTTTCTTT
CASSDPGTSIGTEAFF
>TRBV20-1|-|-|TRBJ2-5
TGCAGTGTGGCGCGTGAGACCCAGTACTTC
CSVARETQYF
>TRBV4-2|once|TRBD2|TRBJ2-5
TGTGCCAGCAGCCGGACTAGCGGGGTTCAAGAGACCCAGTACTTC
CASSRTSGVQETQYF
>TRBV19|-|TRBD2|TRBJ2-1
TGTGCCAGTAGTATTGTTGGCGGGAGCTCCTACAATGAGCAGTTCTTC
CASSIVGGSSYNEQFF
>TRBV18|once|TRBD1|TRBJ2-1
TGTGCCAGCTCACCACCGACGGGACAGCAGAATGAGCAGTTCTTC
CASSPPTGQQNEQFF
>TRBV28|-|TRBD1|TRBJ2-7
TGTGCCAGCAGTCCCCCTGGGACAGGGGCCATATTCTACGAGCAGTACTTC
CASSPPGTGAIFYEQYF
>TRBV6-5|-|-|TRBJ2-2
TGTGCCAGCAGTTTTGGGGGTACCGGGGAGCTGTTTTTT
CASSFGGTGELFF
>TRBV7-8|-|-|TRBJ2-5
TGTGCCAGCAGCTTAGAGTCGGGCGGAACTCAAGAGACCCAGTACTTC
CASSLESGGTQETQYF
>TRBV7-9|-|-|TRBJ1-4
TGTGCCAGCAGCTTACGGCAGACTAATGAAAAACTGTTTTTT
CASSLRQTNEKLFF